This T cell receptor beta chain was obtained from a study of metastatic and nonmetastatic thyroid tumors (TCRdb year 2020). Looking at the study overall: For patients with malignant and with benign thyroid disease, the researchers compared repertoires between peripheral blood samples and tumor or nodule tissue samples.

From V the trimming removes 0 bases and from J it removes 0 bases, while the gene matches leave 4 bases of the junction unaccounted for. Inclusive of the bounding cysteine and phenylalanine, the CDR3 is 17 residues long. Solely the CDR3 DNA is kept, with 51 bases framed from the first base. The germline V gene (reference sequence) supplies CDR1 LGHDT and CDR2 YNNKEL. Before undergoing thyroid surgery, none of the patients had been given any kind of treatment. Using T-cell receptor beta sequencing, the researchers looked back retrospectively at clinical samples from patients, gathered between the early 2010s and the late 2010s. Overall results and qualifications from the work: TCR beta diversity was reported as significantly higher in malignant tumors than in benign nodules, in both blood and tumor samples.

Receptor amplification or capture employed PCR. The instrument was an Illumina HiSeq 4000. The TCR beta-chain CDR3 region of each patient was profiled by high-throughput sequencing. The paper's processing steps were these. The researchers built a classifier to tell apart papillary thyroid cancer patients with distant metastasis, based on CDR3 differences among clinicopathological groups. Repertoire diversity was assessed with the Shannon index, and tumor-blood repertoire similarity with the Morisita-Horn index. TCRdb redid the processing of the public reads, applying fastp at Q25 and MiXCR, and retained in-frame beta chains. The V and J calls were determined by TCRdb, not by the authors. The sample includes tens of thousands of clones, with just under 15% observed a single time. Of the sample, 3% to 4.5% is held by the ten largest clones. This clone showed up many times. Its antigen has not been determined. No much larger clone is present one base from it, and per-base qualities are unavailable.

This receptor chain uses TRBV3-1 and TRBJ1-1; 10 central bases correspond to TRBD1. Sequenced material: blood. The receptor was derived from a female donor with papillary thyroid cancer or a benign thyroid nodule (not recorded which). Some clones in this sample may be carry-over from other donors' samples. CDR3 loop: CASSQETGTGVNTEAFF. The nucleotides read TGTGCCAGCAGCCAAGAGACCGGGACAGGGGTGAACACTGAAGCTTTCTTT. With all but the CDR3 taken from the reference TRBV3-1 and TRBJ1-1 genes, the full variable domain is: DTAVSQTPKYLVTQMGNDKSIKCEQNLGHDTMYWYKQDSKKFLKIMFSYNNKELIINETVPNRFSPKSPDKAHLNLHINSLELGDSAVYFCASSQETGTGVNTEAFFGQGTRLTVV.